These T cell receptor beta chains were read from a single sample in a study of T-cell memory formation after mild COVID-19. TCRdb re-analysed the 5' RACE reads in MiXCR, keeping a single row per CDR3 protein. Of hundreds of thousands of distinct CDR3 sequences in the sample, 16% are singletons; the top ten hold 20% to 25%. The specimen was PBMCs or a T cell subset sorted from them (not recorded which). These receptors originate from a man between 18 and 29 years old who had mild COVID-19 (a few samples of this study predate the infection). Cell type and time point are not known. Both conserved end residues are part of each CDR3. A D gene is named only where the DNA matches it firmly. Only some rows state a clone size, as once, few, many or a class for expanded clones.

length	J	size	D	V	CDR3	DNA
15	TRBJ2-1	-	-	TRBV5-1	CASSLAQGPQNEQFF	TGCGCCAGCAGCTTGGCCCAGGGACCACAGAATGAGCAGTTCTTC
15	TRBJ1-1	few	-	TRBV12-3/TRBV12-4	CASTPTGSRVTEAFF	TGTGCCAGCACCCCGACAGGTTCCAGGGTCACTGAAGCTTTCTTT
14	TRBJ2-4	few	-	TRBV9	CASSVGRGKNIQYF	TGTGCCAGCAGCGTAGGAAGGGGTAAAAACATTCAGTACTTC
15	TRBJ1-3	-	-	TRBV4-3	CASSQEPFSGNTIYF	TGCGCCAGCAGCCAAGAGCCCTTCTCTGGAAACACCATATATTTT
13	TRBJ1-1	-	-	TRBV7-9	CASSSALATEAFF	TGTGCCAGCAGCTCTGCGCTAGCCACTGAAGCTTTCTTT
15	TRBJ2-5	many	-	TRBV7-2	CASSPTGTRRGTQYF	TGTGCCAGCAGCCCCACCGGGACTCGCAGGGGGACCCAGTACTTC
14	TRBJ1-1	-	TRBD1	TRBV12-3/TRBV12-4	CASSPGQGPPEAFF	TGTGCCAGCAGTCCGGGACAGGGCCCCCCTGAAGCTTTCTTT
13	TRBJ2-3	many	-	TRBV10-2	CASSGQPTDTQYF	TGCGCCAGCAGTGGACAGCCCACAGATACGCAGTATTTT
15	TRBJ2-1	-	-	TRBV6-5	CASRKRVGAYNEQFF	TGTGCCAGCAGGAAACGTGTGGGGGCCTACAATGAGCAGTTCTTC
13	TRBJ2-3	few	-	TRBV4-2	CASSGGPTDTQYF	TGTGCCAGCAGCGGGGGGCCCACAGATACGCAGTATTTT
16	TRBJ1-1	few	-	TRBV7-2	CASSRSRGASLAEAFF	TGTGCCAGCAGCCGCTCCCGGGGGGCTTCTTTGGCTGAAGCTTTCTTT
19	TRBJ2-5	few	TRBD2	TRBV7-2	CASSFRRATVSGFQETQYF	TGTGCCAGCAGCTTTCGTCGCGCCACGGTTAGCGGGTTCCAAGAGACCCAGTACTTC
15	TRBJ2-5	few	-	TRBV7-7	CASSLVGGERETQYF	TGTGCCAGCAGCTTAGTCGGAGGGGAACGAGAGACCCAGTACTTC
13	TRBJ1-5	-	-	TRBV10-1	CASRMWENQPQHF	TGCGCCAGCAGGATGTGGGAGAATCAGCCCCAGCATTTT
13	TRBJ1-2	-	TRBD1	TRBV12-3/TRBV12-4	CASSRQGHYGYTF	TGTGCCAGCAGTCGACAGGGCCACTATGGCTACACCTTC
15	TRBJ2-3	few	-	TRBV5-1	CASSGMVGGGDTQYF	TGCGCCAGCAGCGGCATGGTCGGGGGCGGAGATACGCAGTATTTT
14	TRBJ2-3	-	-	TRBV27	CASSPQAARDTQYF	TGTGCCAGCAGTCCCCAAGCAGCGAGAGATACGCAGTATTTT
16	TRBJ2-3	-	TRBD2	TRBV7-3	CASSLGAGGLSDTQYF	TGTGCCAGCAGCTTAGGAGCGGGGGGCCTCTCAGATACGCAGTATTTT
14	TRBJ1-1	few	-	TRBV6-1	CASSPIRTNTEAFF	TGTGCCAGCAGCCCAATCAGGACGAACACTGAAGCTTTCTTT
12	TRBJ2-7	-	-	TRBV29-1	CSVRGQGYEQYF	TGCAGCGTTAGAGGGCAGGGCTACGAGCAGTACTTC
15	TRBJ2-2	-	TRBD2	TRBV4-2	CASSAAGENTGELFF	TGTGCCAGCAGCGCAGCGGGGGAGAACACCGGGGAGCTGTTTTTT
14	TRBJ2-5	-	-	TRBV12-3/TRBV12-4	CASSSQTGQETQYF	TGTGCCAGCAGCTCCCAGACGGGGCAAGAGACCCAGTACTTC
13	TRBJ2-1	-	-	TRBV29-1	CSVVLWVGNEQFF	TGCAGCGTTGTCTTGTGGGTTGGAAATGAGCAGTTCTTC
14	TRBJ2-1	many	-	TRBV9	CASSVVGSYNEQFF	TGTGCCAGCAGCGTAGTAGGCAGTTACAATGAGCAGTTCTTC
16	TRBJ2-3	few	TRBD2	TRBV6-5	CASSYSIAGEGDTQYF	TGTGCCAGCAGTTACTCGATTGCGGGGGAAGGAGATACGCAGTATTTT